This passage covers 25 T cell receptor beta chains from one sample sequenced in a study of T cell changes during pregnancy in multiple sclerosis. Profiled with immunoSEQ multiplex PCR; TCRdb holds only in-frame clones, not every one. The data show nearly 25,000 clones, with roughly 91% seen just once and over 0.6% held by the top ten. Sample: CD4+ T cells from peripheral blood mononuclear cells, taken in the first trimester of pregnancy. These TCRs come from a female donor in good health, enrolled as a control in a pregnancy study.

In regard to this clone: The junction differs from germline at one of its ends, possibly a read error. The chain uses TRBV7-7 and TRBJ2-3; a possible D gene is TRBD2 (6 bases). CDR3 size: 13 residues. Germline CDR1 and CDR2: SSHAT and FNYEAQ (reference sequence). The CDR3 loop reads CASSRDSTDTQYF. CDR3 nucleotide sequence: TGTGCTAGCAGCCGGGACTCCACAGATACGCAGTATTTT. Looking up the rest from reference TRBV7-7 and TRBJ2-3 gives the full variable domain: GAGVSQSPRYKVTKRGQDVTLRCDPISSHATLYWYQQALGQGPEFLTYFNYEAQPDKSGLPSDRFSAERPEGSISTLTIQRTEQRDSAMYRCASSRDSTDTQYFGPGTRLTVL.

Written as DNA, the CDR3 is TGTGCCAGCCGGACAGGGGGCGGTGGCTACACCTTC. This translates into CASRTGGGGYTF. The rearrangement links TRBV27 to TRBJ1-2; 11 bases map to TRBD1. CDR3 length equals 12 residues. V was clipped by 8 bases and J by 7 bases; unmatched bases: 3. Per germline, CDR1 MNHEY and CDR2 SMNVEV (reference sequence).

This clone occurred once. The V call is TRBV30, the J call TRBJ1-2; no firm D call. V was cut by 0 bases and J by 6 bases, with 14 bases left in between. Germline V gives CDR1 GTSNPN, CDR2 SVGIG (reference sequence). The CDR3 loop spans 14 amino acids. CDR3 sequence (DNA): TGTGCCTGGAGTGTATCTTGGGTTAGCGATGGCTACACCTTC. Amino acids: CAWSVSWVSDGYTF.

The chain employs TRBV7-9 and TRBJ1-6; weak D call: TRBD1 (6 bases). V lost 5 bases, J lost 3 bases, and 11 bases lay in between. CDR3 length equals 15 residues. Looked up from germline, CDR1 is SEHNR and CDR2 is FQNEAQ (reference sequence). CDR3 DNA: TGTGCCAGCAGCCCGACAGGTCTCTATAATTCACCCCTCCACTTT. Translating it yields CASSPTGLYNSPLHF. Full variable domain (missing parts from reference TRBV7-9 and TRBJ1-6): DTGVSQNPRHKITKRGQNVTFRCDPISEHNRLYWYRQTLGQGPEFLTYFQNEAQLEKSRLLSDRFSAERPKGSFSTLEIQRTEQGDSAMYLCASSPTGLYNSPLHFGNGTRLTVT.

This clone has a handful of counts. The V and J genes are TRBV28 and TRBJ2-5; D perhaps matches TRBD1 (6 bases). Germline V gene lookup returns CDR1 MDHEN and CDR2 SYDVKM. Trimming stripped 3 bases from V and 2 bases from J, with 16 bases between. The CDR3 runs 16 residues. The CDR3 DNA sequence: TGTGCCAGCAGTTTTGGCAGGGGCTTCCAACAAGAGACCCAGTACTTC. Translated: CASSFGRGFQQETQYF.

This chain joins TRBV28 and TRBJ1-2, with 10 bases fitting TRBD1. The CDR3 loop spans 15 amino acids. Losses at the gene ends were 8 bases for V and 0 bases for J; bases not matched to a gene: 6. Germline CDR1 and CDR2: MDHEN and SYDVKM. CDR3 coding DNA: TGTGCCAGCCGGGACAGGGGACATCCTAACTATGGCTACACCTTC. Amino acids: CASRDRGHPNYGYTF.

The chain joins TRBV13 to TRBJ1-1; a weak D match, TRBD1 (5 bases). Germline V lookup: CDR1 PRHDT, CDR2 FYEKMQ (reference sequence). V was shortened by 1 base and J by 0 bases, with 12 bases between the two germline ends. The CDR3 extends over 16 amino acids. The CDR3 region has the DNA TGTGCCAGCAGCTTAGATTGGGGGAGGGTGAACACTGAAGCTTTCTTT. Protein: CASSLDWGRVNTEAFF.

This chain links TRBV5-4 with TRBJ1-1, with a possible D match to TRBD1 (5 bases). The CDR3 is made up of 13 amino acids. V was clipped by 10 bases and J by 6 bases, with 19 bases between them. Germline V lookup: CDR1 SGHNT, CDR2 YYREEE (reference sequence). CDR3 residues: CAVRGWGGSEAFF. The CDR3 DNA is TGTGCCGTTCGAGGGTGGGGGGGGTCTGAAGCTTTCTTT.

This chain joins TRBV7-6 and TRBJ2-3; 9 positions agree with TRBD1. The CDR3 is made up of 16 amino acids. Looked up from germline, CDR1 is SGHVS and CDR2 is FNYEAQ. V shed 4 bases, J shed 1 base, and the junction held 6 bases outside the gene matches. The DNA of the CDR3 is TGTGCCAGCAGCTCTTTTCGGACAGGGGGCACAGATACGCAGTATTTT. This translates into CASSSFRTGGTDTQYF.

This rearrangement joins TRBV11-2 to TRBJ2-3; 7 nucleotides align to TRBD1. There are 17 residues in the CDR3. In germline, CDR1 is SGHAT, CDR2 FQNNGV. V was clipped by 1 base and J by 2 bases; unmatched bases: 9. Here the CDR3 DNA reads TGTGCCAGCAGCTTAGGACAGACAGGGTCTTTCACAGATACGCAGTATTTT. This translates into CASSLGQTGSFTDTQYF. Looking up the rest from reference TRBV11-2 and TRBJ2-3 gives the full variable domain: EAGVAQSPRYKIIEKRQSVAFWCNPISGHATLYWYQQILGQGPKLLIQFQNNGVVDDSQLPKDRFSAERLKGVDSTLKIQPAKLEDSAVYLCASSLGQTGSFTDTQYFGPGTRLTVL.

The chain carries TRBV7-8 and TRBJ1-5; possibly TRBD1 for D (6 bases). The CDR3 has 16 residues. Germline V gene sequence: CDR1 SGHVS, CDR2 FQNEAQ. V shed 5 bases and J shed 0 bases, with 14 bases lying between them. The CDR3 protein is CASSLYGQHSNQPQHF. In DNA, the CDR3 is TGTGCCAGCAGCCTATATGGACAGCATAGCAATCAGCCCCAGCATTTT.

The rearrangement links TRBV11-3 to TRBJ2-2; 7 nucleotides agree with TRBD2. The germline gives CDR1 SGHNT, CDR2 YENEEA. The ends lost 5 bases at V and 6 bases at J; junction bases unmatched: 6. There are 14 residues in the CDR3. The CDR3: CASSLGGRAGELFF. In DNA form, the CDR3 reads TGTGCCAGCAGCCTGGGAGGGCGAGCCGGGGAGCTGTTTTTT.

V and J are TRBV5-4 and TRBJ2-2, with TRBD2 as a possible D gene (6 bases). From germline, CDR1 is SGHNT and CDR2 YYREEE (reference sequence). Trimming left V 4 bases short and J 5 bases short, with 18 bases between. This CDR3 spans 16 amino acids. The CDR3 bases are TGTGCCAGCAGCAAAGAAGCGGGTTTTGGGACCGGGGAGCTGTTTTTT. Its protein product is CASSKEAGFGTGELFF.

This chain links TRBV19 with TRBJ2-3, with TRBD2 identical over 11 bases. CDR3 length equals 16 residues. V dropped 6 bases and J dropped 3; count of bases not matched to a gene: 8. Germline assignment: CDR1 LNHDA and CDR2 SQIVND (reference sequence). As DNA, the CDR3 is TGTGCCAGTAGGAATTTAGCGGGGGGGCAGACAGATACGCAGTATTTT. It encodes CASRNLAGGQTDTQYF. The full variable domain, completed using reference TRBV19 and TRBJ2-3, is DGGITQSPKYLFRKEGQNVTLSCEQNLNHDAMYWYRQDPGQGLRLIYYSQIVNDFQKGDIAEGYSVSREKKESFPLTVTSAQKNPTAFYLCASRNLAGGQTDTQYFGPGTRLTVL.

The chain has TRBV6-1 and TRBJ1-5; D gene unclear. The V gene's germline CDR1 is MNHNS and CDR2 SASEGT. CDR3 length: 13 residues. Trimming removed 4 bases from V and 4 bases from J, with 8 bases in between. The CDR3 DNA is TGTGCCAGCAGTGTAGTAGAGAATCAGCCCCAGCATTTT. Translating it yields CASSVVENQPQHF.

The chain employs TRBV6-6 and TRBJ1-2; D not resolved. V was cut by 0 bases and J by 4 bases, with 12 bases left in between. Germline CDR1 reads MNHNY; CDR2 reads SVGAGI (reference sequence). There are 15 residues in the CDR3. This CDR3 is CASSYSMTEGYGYTF. The CDR3 DNA is TGTGCCAGCAGTTACTCGATGACGGAGGGCTATGGCTACACCTTC.

The chain combines TRBV18 with TRBJ2-1; 14 bases map to TRBD2. The CDR3 is 15 residues long. The germline gives CDR1 KGHSH, CDR2 LQKENI. The J segment lost 10 bases and the V segment lost 8 bases, leaving 10 bases of the junction unmatched. The CDR3 nucleotides are TGTGCCAGCCGGTCGGGACTAGCGGGAGATCAAGAGCAGTTCTTC. This gives the protein CASRSGLAGDQEQFF.

CDR3: CASSMTGELFF. Written as DNA, the CDR3 is TGTGCCAGCAGTATGACCGGGGAGCTGTTTTTT. The V gene is TRBV5-6, the J gene TRBJ2-2; no clear D. The CDR3 covers 11 residues. Trimming pared 5 bases from V and 5 bases from J, leaving 4 bases between. Germline-derived CDR1 and CDR2 are SGHDT and YYEEEE.

The rearrangement links TRBV29-1 to TRBJ2-5; 12 bases agree with TRBD2. The CDR3 runs 14 residues. The J segment lost 2 bases and the V segment lost 4 bases, leaving 2 bases of the junction unmatched. Germline V gene lookup returns CDR1 SQVTM and CDR2 ANQGSEA. In DNA, the CDR3 is TGCAGCGTTGCCGGGACTAGCGGGCAAGAGACCCAGTACTTC. This codes for CSVAGTSGQETQYF. Based on the CDR3 plus reference TRBV29-1 and TRBJ2-5, the full variable domain is SAVISQKPSRDICQRGTSLTIQCQVDSQVTMMFWYRQQPGQSLTLIATANQGSEATYESGFVIDKFPISRPNLTFSTLTVSNMSPEDSSIYLCSVAGTSGQETQYFGPGTRLLVL.

This clone was detected once. The J gene is TRBJ2-3, the V gene TRBV11-1; 10 bases are shared with TRBD2. The CDR3 consists of 18 residues. With 8 bases clipped from V and 2 bases from J, the junction kept 16 bases outside the gene matches. Germline V gene sequence: CDR1 SGHAT, CDR2 FQDESV (reference sequence). The CDR3: CASAIELAGPFNTDTQYF. The CDR3 region has the DNA TGTGCCAGCGCCATCGAACTAGCGGGACCCTTTAACACAGATACGCAGTATTTT.

The chain joins TRBV29-1 to TRBJ2-1; D might be TRBD1 (6 bases). This CDR3 has 11 amino acids. CDR1 is SQVTM, CDR2 ANQGSEA, per germline. Trimming left V 8 bases short and J 6 bases short, with 11 bases between. CDR3 coding DNA: TGCAGCTCGGCAGGGGTCAATGAGCAGTTCTTC. It yields the protein CSSAGVNEQFF.

This clone showed up just once. V usage is TRBV19 and J usage is TRBJ1-6, with TRBD1 as a possible D gene (6 bases). Trimming removed 3 bases at V and 7 bases at J, with 7 bases between. The germline V gene has CDR1 LNHDA and CDR2 SQIVND (reference sequence). This CDR3 region has 13 residues. CDR3 protein: CASSIQGNSPLHF. Written as DNA, the CDR3 is TGTGCCAGTAGTATTCAGGGGAATTCACCCCTCCACTTT. The complete variable domain, with remaining parts taken from reference TRBV19 and TRBJ1-6, reads DGGITQSPKYLFRKEGQNVTLSCEQNLNHDAMYWYRQDPGQGLRLIYYSQIVNDFQKGDIAEGYSVSREKKESFPLTVTSAQKNPTAFYLCASSIQGNSPLHFGNGTRLTVT.

The chain links TRBV29-1 to TRBJ1-1; no clear D. V was trimmed by 4 bases and J by 0 bases, leaving 15 bases between them. The germline CDR1 and CDR2 sequences are SQVTM and ANQGSEA. This CDR3 has 15 residues. CDR3 amino acids: CSVVEARVLNTEAFF. The CDR3 region has the DNA TGCAGCGTTGTAGAGGCGAGGGTGCTGAACACTGAAGCTTTCTTT.

The rearrangement uses TRBV19 and TRBJ2-7; 7 positions match TRBD1. The germline V gene encodes CDR1 LNHDA and CDR2 SQIVND (reference sequence). V was pared by 4 bases and J by 3 bases, with 6 bases of the junction left unmatched. This CDR3 is built from 14 residues. CDR3 bases: TGTGCCAGTAGTACCACAGGGGTCAGCTACGAGCAGTACTTC. The encoded protein is CASSTTGVSYEQYF.

The chain is built from TRBV10-3 and TRBJ2-5, with D perhaps TRBD1 (5 bases). Trimming cost V 8 bases and J 5 bases, with 21 bases left between them. Germline V lookup: CDR1 ENHRY, CDR2 SYGVKD. The CDR3 extends over 15 amino acids. For the CDR3, the DNA is TGTGCCATCTCTCAAGAGGCCTTTAAGGGGGAGACCCAGTACTTC. Translating gives CAISQEAFKGETQYF.